These 14 T cell receptor beta chains came from one sample sequenced in a study of beta chain features in type 1 diabetes. Study-wide results and limits: A moderate, significant TCRB CDR3 shortening appeared in type 1 diabetes across four CD4+ subsets.

The entirety of the isolated RNA underwent reverse transcription, so expressed TCRB transcripts were sequenced. Method: immunoSEQ multiplex PCR; TCRdb's copy keeps in-frame clones and lacks some. The sample includes under 130,000 clones, 25% to 30% of them seen just once. Their antigens remain unidentified. Sequenced material: central memory CD4+ T cells from blood. Receptors originate from a woman between 18 and 29 years old with type 1 diabetes.

This clone was seen a few times. This sequence joins TRBV7-7 and TRBJ1-2, with D uncertain. The CDR3 consists of 15 residues. The germline gives CDR1 SSHAT, CDR2 FNYEAQ (reference sequence). V shed 6 bases and J shed 4 bases, with 18 bases lying between them. CDR3 loop: CASRDLNHPFYGYTF. The CDR3 nucleotides read TGTGCCAGCAGGGACTTGAACCATCCCTTCTATGGCTACACCTTC.

This clone was seen a handful of times. The rearrangement links TRBV29-1 to TRBJ2-2, with TRBD1 matching 9 bases. J lost 1 base, V lost 6 bases, and 9 bases had no gene match. This CDR3 is built from 16 residues. CDR1 and CDR2 (germline): SQVTM, ANQGSEA. DNA for the CDR3: TGCAGCGTAAGACTCCCGGGACAGGGGAACACCGGGGAGCTGTTTTTT. It is translated as CSVRLPGQGNTGELFF.

The V and J genes are TRBV18 and TRBJ1-2; 9 bases are shared with TRBD1. There are 14 residues in the CDR3. J gave up 8 bases and V 4 bases, and 8 bases lay outside the gene matches. The germline CDR1 and CDR2 sequences are KGHSH and LQKENI. CDR3 DNA sequence: TGTGCCAGCTCACTCGAACAGGGGGCTGAAGGCTACACCTTC. Its translation: CASSLEQGAEGYTF.

The chain joins TRBV28 to TRBJ2-7; a weak D match, TRBD2 (6 bases). The length of the CDR3 is 14 residues. Germline CDR1 reads MDHEN; CDR2 reads SYDVKM. V lost 7 bases and J lost 3, with 16 bases in between. CDR3 sequence: CASTPGTGFYEQYF. The CDR3 DNA reads as TGTGCCAGCACGCCTGGGACTGGATTCTACGAGCAGTACTTC.

The chain links TRBV4-1 to TRBJ1-2; 9 bases are shared with TRBD1. Germline V CDR1 and CDR2: MGHRA, YSYEKL. J was trimmed by 4 bases and V by 4 bases; bases with no gene match: 7. The CDR3 has 15 amino acids. The CDR3 protein is CASSLPTGGAYGYTF. For the CDR3, the DNA is TGCGCCAGCAGCCTACCGACAGGGGGGGCCTATGGCTACACCTTC.

The genes are TRBV19 and TRBJ1-1, with 11 bases identical to TRBD1. The trim removed 6 bases at V and 5 bases at J, leaving 5 bases unmatched. In germline, CDR1 is LNHDA, CDR2 SQIVND (reference sequence). This CDR3 has 14 residues. This chain's CDR3 is CASRTGQGETEAFF. The CDR3 DNA is TGTGCCAGTAGAACGGGACAGGGGGAAACTGAAGCTTTCTTT.

The chain recombines TRBV7-2 with TRBJ2-1; 10 positions match TRBD2. V lost 6 bases, J lost 5 bases, and 1 base stayed unmatched. The CDR3 contains 13 residues. CDR1 SGHTA and CDR2 FQGNSA come from the germline V gene. Here the CDR3 reads CASRLAGHNEQFF. CDR3 DNA sequence: TGTGCCAGCAGACTAGCGGGACACAATGAGCAGTTCTTC.

This clone was seen a few times. This rearrangement joins TRBV18 to TRBJ2-1; 8 positions match TRBD2. The CDR3 is 17 amino acids. Germline CDR1 is KGHSH and CDR2 is LQKENI. Losses at the gene ends were 1 base for V and 8 bases for J; bases not matched to a gene: 13. In nucleotides, the CDR3 is TGTGCCAGCTCACCACTCAGCGGGAGCCTAGGGTCGGATGAGCAGTTCTTC. Translation gives CASSPLSGSLGSDEQFF.

There are a few counts of this clone. This chain joins TRBV7-9 and TRBJ2-3; no reliable D call. The germline CDR1 and CDR2 sequences are SEHNR and FQNEAQ (reference sequence). The CDR3 length is 14 residues. V was cut by 5 bases and J by 0 bases, with 9 bases left in between. CDR3 in amino acids: CASSPTLSTDTQYF. In DNA, the CDR3 is TGTGCCAGCAGCCCGACTCTTAGCACAGATACGCAGTATTTT.

The genes are TRBV11-2 and TRBJ2-5; 9 nucleotides line up with TRBD2. The CDR3 consists of 12 residues. V was clipped by 11 bases and J by 8 bases; unmatched bases: 9. Germline CDR1 and CDR2: SGHAT and FQNNGV. The CDR3 DNA sequence: TGTGCCTCCGGGACTAGCATCACAACCCAGTACTTC. Its translation: CASGTSITTQYF.

V usage is TRBV2 and J usage is TRBJ2-7, with D possibly being TRBD2 (6 bases). Germline-derived CDR1 and CDR2 are SNHLY and FYNNEI. The CDR3 spans 12 residues. V lost 11 bases and J 2 bases, leaving 13 bases between the germline ends. CDR3 protein: CAFGRFPYEQYF. CDR3 nucleotide sequence: TGTGCCTTCGGGAGATTCCCCTACGAGCAGTACTTC.

V usage is TRBV19 and J usage is TRBJ1-5, with 8 bases fitting TRBD1. J was trimmed by 5 bases and V by 7 bases; bases with no gene match: 10. Germline V gene sequence: CDR1 LNHDA, CDR2 SQIVND (reference sequence). The CDR3 is 15 residues long. The CDR3 loop reads CASKTGTGTYQPQHF. The CDR3, as DNA: TGTGCCAGTAAAACCGGGACAGGCACTTATCAGCCCCAGCATTTT.

This chain uses TRBV7-2 with TRBJ1-1; 7 positions match TRBD1. V was clipped by 5 bases and J by 7 bases; unmatched bases: 7. Germline lookup yields CDR1 SGHTA and CDR2 FQGNSA. The CDR3 has 13 amino acids. The CDR3 nucleotides read TGTGCCAGCAGCCCAAATAGGGACAGTGAAGCTTTCTTT. Its translation is CASSPNRDSEAFF.

V is TRBV27 and J is TRBJ2-3; D is unresolved. The V gene's germline CDR1 is MNHEY and CDR2 SMNVEV (reference sequence). The length of the CDR3 is 13 residues. V gave up 6 bases and J gave up 2 bases, with 9 bases separating them. The CDR3 DNA is TGTGCCAGCAGCTTTACCTACACAGATACGCAGTATTTT. Its translation is CASSFTYTDTQYF.